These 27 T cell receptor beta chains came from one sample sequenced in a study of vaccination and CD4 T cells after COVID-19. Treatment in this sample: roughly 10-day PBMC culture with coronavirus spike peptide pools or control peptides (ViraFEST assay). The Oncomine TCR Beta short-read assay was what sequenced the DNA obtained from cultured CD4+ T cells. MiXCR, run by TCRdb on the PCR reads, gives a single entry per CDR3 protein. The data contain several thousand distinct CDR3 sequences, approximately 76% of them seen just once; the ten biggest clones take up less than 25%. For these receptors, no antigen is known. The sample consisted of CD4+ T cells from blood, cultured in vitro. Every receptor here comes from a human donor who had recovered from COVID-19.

CDR3 residues: CASSQSGGRYNEQFF. For the CDR3, the DNA is TGTGCCAGCAGCCAGAGCGGGGGCCGATACAATGAGCAGTTCTTC. The genes are TRBV7-2 and TRBJ2-1; 8 bases match TRBD2. Looked up from germline, CDR1 is SGHTA and CDR2 is FQGNSA. Trimming removed 5 bases from V and 4 bases from J; junction bases left unmatched: 7. The length of the CDR3 is 15 residues.

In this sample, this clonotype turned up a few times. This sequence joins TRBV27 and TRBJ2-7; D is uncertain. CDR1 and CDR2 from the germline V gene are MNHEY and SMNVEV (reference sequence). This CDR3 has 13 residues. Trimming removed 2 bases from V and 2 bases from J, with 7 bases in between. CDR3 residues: CASSLTDTYEQYF. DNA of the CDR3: TGTGCCAGCAGTTTAACAGACACCTACGAGCAGTACTTC.

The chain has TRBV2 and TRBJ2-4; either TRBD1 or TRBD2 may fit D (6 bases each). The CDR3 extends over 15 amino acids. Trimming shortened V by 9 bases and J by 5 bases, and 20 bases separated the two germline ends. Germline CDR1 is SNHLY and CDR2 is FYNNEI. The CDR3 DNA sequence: TGTGCCAGGGGGATATCCGGGGGCGCCGAAAACATTCAGTACTTC. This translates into CARGISGGAENIQYF. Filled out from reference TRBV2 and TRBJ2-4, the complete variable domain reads EPEVTQTPSHQVTQMGQEVILRCVPISNHLYFYWYRQILGQKVEFLVSFYNNEISEKSEIFDDQFSVERPDGSNFTLKIRSTKLEDSAMYFCARGISGGAENIQYFGAGTRLSVL.

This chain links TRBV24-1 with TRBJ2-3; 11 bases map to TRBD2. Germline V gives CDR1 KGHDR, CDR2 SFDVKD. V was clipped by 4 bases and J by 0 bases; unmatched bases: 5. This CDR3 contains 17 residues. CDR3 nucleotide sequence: TGTGCCACCAGTGACCCCGGGACTAGCGGTAGCACAGATACGCAGTATTTT. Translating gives CATSDPGTSGSTDTQYF.

The CDR3 is CASRTPGQGYEQYF. CDR3 in DNA: TGTGCCAGCAGAACCCCGGGACAGGGCTACGAGCAGTACTTC. The chain uses TRBV28 and TRBJ2-7; 9 bases are a match to TRBD1. V lost 6 bases, J lost 3 bases, and 6 bases stayed unmatched. The CDR3 sequence is 14 residues long. The germline V gene encodes CDR1 MDHEN and CDR2 SYDVKM.

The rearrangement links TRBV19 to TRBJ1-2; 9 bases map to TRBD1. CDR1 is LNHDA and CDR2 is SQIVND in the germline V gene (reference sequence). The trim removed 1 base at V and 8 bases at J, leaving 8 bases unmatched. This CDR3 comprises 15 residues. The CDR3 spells CASSIAGTGSGGYTF. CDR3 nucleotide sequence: TGTGCCAGTAGTATAGCCGGGACAGGGTCGGGAGGCTACACCTTC.

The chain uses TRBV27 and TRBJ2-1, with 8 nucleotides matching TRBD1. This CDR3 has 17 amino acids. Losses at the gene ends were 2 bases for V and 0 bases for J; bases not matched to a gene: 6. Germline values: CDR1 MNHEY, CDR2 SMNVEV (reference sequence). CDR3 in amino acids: CASSLRQGASSYNEQFF. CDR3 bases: TGTGCCAGCAGTTTACGGCAGGGGGCCAGCTCCTACAATGAGCAGTTCTTC.

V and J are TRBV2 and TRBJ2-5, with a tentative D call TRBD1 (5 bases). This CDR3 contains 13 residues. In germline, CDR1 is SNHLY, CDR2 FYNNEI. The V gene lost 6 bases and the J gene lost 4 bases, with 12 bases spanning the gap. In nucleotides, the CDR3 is TGTGCCAGCAGCCGCAGGGTTTCAGAGACCCAGTACTTC. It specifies CASSRRVSETQYF. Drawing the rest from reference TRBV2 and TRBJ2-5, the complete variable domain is EPEVTQTPSHQVTQMGQEVILRCVPISNHLYFYWYRQILGQKVEFLVSFYNNEISEKSEIFDDQFSVERPDGSNFTLKIRSTKLEDSAMYFCASSRRVSETQYFGPGTRLLVL.

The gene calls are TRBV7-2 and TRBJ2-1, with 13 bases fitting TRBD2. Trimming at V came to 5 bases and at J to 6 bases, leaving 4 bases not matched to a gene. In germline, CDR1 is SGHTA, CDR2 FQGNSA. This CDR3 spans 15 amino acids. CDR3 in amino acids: CASSPGLAGANEQFF. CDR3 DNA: TGTGCCAGCAGCCCTGGACTAGCGGGGGCCAATGAGCAGTTCTTC. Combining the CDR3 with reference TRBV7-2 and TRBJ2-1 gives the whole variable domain GAGVSQSPSNKVTEKGKDVELRCDPISGHTALYWYRQSLGQGLEFLIYFQGNSAPDKSGLPSDRFSAERTGGSVSTLTIQRTQQEDSAVYLCASSPGLAGANEQFFGPGTRLTVL.

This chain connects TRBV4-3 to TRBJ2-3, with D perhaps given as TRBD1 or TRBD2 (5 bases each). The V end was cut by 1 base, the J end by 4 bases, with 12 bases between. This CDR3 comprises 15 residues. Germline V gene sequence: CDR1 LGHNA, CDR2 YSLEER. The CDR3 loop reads CASSQAPGPADTQYF. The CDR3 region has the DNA TGCGCCAGCAGCCAAGCGCCGGGGCCGGCAGATACGCAGTATTTT.

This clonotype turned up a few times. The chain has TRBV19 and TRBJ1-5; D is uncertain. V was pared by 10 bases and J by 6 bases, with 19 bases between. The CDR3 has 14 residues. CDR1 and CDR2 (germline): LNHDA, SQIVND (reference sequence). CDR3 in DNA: TGTGCCACCGAGCCGCGTGCCTCCACTCAGCCCCAGCATTTT. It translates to CATEPRASTQPQHF.

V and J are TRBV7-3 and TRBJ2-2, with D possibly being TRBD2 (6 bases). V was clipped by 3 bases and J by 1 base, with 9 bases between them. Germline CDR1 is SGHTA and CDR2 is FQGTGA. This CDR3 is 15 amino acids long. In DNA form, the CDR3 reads TGTGCCAGCAGCTTGATGGGGGGGAACACCGGGGAGCTGTTTTTT. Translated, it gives CASSLMGGNTGELFF.

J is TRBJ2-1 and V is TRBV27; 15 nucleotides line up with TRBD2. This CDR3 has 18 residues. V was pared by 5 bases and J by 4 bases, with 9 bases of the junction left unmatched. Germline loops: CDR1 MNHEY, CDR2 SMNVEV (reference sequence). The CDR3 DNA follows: TGTGCCAGCAGTCTCCGGACTAGCGGGAGGGGAGGGTACAATGAGCAGTTCTTC. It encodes CASSLRTSGRGGYNEQFF.

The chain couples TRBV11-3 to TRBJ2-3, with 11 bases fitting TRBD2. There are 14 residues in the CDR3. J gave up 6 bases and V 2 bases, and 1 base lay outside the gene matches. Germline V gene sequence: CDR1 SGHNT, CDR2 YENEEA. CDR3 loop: CASSLTSGSDTQYF. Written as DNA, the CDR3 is TGTGCCAGCAGCTTAACTAGCGGGAGTGATACGCAGTATTTT.

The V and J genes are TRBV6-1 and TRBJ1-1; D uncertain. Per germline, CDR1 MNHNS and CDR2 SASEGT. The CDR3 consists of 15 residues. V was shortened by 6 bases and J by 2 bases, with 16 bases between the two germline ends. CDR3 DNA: TGTGCCAGCAGGGAGAAAGTGGTAAGAAACACTGAAGCTTTCTTT. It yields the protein CASREKVVRNTEAFF.

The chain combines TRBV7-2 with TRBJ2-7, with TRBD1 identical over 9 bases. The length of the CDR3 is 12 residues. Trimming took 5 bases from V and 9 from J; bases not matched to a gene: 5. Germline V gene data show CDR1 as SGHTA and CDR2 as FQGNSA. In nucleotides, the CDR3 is TGTGCCAGCAGCCCCACAGGGGGCAGGCAGTACTTC. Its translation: CASSPTGGRQYF.

Written as DNA, the CDR3 is TGTGCCAGCAGCCCTGGGGGACAGGACTATGGCTACACCTTC. This encodes CASSPGGQDYGYTF. This chain uses TRBV7-2 with TRBJ1-2; TRBD1 matches at 8 bases. With V trimmed by 5 bases and J by 3 bases, 5 bases remained unmatched. Germline V gives CDR1 SGHTA, CDR2 FQGNSA. The CDR3 loop spans 14 amino acids.

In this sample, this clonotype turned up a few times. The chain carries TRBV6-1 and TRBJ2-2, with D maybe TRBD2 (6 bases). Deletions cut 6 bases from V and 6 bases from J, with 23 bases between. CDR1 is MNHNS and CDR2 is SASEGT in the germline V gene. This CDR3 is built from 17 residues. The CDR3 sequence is CASSRMLEGRSPGELFF. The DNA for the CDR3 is TGTGCCAGCAGCAGAATGTTGGAGGGACGGAGCCCCGGGGAGCTGTTTTTT.

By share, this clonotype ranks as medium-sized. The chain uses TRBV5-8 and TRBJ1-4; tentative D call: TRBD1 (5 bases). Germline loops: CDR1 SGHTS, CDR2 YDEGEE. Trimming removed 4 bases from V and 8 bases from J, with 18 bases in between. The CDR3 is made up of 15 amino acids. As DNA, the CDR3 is TGTGCCAGCAGCCCCGGGCAGGCCGGGGGGGAAAAACTGTTTTTT. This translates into CASSPGQAGGEKLFF.

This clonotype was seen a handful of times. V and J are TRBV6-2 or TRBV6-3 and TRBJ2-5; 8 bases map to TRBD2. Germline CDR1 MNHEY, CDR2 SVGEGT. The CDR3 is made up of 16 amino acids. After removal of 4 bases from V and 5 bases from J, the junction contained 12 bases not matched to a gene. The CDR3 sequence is CASSSLEAGEVETQYF. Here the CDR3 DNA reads TGTGCCAGCAGTTCATTGGAAGCGGGAGAGGTGGAGACCCAGTACTTC.

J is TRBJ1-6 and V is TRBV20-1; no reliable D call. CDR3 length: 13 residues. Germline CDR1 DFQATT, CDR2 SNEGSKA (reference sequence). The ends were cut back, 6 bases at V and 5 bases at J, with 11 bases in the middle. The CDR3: CSARGSHNSPLHF. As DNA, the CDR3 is TGCAGTGCCCGGGGAAGTCATAATTCACCCCTCCACTTT.

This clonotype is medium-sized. The CDR3: CASRPGTATYEQYF. The CDR3 DNA reads as TGTGCCAGCAGACCTGGGACAGCCACCTACGAGCAGTACTTC. The V and J genes are TRBV6-2 or TRBV6-3 and TRBJ2-7; 7 bases agree with TRBD1. Germline V gives CDR1 MNHEY, CDR2 SVGEGT. The V and J ends lost 6 bases and 2 bases, in that order; junction bases with no gene match: 7. This CDR3 comprises 14 residues.

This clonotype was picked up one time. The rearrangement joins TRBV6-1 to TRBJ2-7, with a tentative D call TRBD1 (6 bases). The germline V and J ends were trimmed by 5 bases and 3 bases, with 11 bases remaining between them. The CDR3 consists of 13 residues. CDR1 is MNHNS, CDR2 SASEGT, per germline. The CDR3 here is CASSRQAHYEQYF. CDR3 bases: TGTGCCAGCAGTCGACAGGCCCACTACGAGCAGTACTTC.

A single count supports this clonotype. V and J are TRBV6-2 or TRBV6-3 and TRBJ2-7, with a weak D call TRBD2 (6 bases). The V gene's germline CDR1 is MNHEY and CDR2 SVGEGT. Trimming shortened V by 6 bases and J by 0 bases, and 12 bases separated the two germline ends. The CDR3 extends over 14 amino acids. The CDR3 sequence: CASRPGTDSYEQYF. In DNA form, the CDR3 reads TGTGCCAGCAGACCCGGGACTGACTCCTACGAGCAGTACTTC.

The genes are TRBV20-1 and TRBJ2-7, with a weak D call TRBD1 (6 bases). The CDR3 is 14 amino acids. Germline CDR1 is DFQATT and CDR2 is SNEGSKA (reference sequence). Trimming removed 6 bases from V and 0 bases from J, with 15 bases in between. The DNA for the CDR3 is TGCAGTGCCTACGACAGGATGCCCTCCTACGAGCAGTACTTC. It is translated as CSAYDRMPSYEQYF.

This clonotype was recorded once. The CDR3 DNA sequence: TGTGCCAGCAGCTTAACTGCTTACAATGAGCAGTTCTTC. This gives the protein CASSLTAYNEQFF. V gene TRBV7-9 combines with J gene TRBJ2-1; no clear D. The V end was cut by 2 bases, the J end by 4 bases, with 6 bases between. Looked up from germline, CDR1 is SEHNR and CDR2 is FQNEAQ (reference sequence). The CDR3 totals 13 residues.

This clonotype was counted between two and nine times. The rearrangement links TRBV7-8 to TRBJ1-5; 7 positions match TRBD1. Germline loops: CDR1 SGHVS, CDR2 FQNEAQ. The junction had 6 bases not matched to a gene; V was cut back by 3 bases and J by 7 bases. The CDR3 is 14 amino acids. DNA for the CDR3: TGTGCCAGCAGCTTCGACAGGGTGCTCCAGCCCCAGCATTTT. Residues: CASSFDRVLQPQHF.